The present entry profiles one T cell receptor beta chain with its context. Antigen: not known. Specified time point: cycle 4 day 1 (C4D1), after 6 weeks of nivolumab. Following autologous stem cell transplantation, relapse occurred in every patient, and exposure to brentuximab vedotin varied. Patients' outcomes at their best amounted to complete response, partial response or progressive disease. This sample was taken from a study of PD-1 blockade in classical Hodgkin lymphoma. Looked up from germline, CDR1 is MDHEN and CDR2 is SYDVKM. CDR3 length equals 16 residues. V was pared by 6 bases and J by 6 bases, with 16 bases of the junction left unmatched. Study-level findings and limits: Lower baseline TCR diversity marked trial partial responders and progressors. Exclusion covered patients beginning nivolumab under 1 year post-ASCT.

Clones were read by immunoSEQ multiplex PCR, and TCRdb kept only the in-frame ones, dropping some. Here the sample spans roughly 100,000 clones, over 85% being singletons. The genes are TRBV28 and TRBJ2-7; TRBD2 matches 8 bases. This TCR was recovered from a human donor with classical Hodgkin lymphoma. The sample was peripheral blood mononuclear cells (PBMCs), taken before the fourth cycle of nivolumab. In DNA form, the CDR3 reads TGTGCCAGCAGAGGAATAGGGGGGCGGGAGGAGGTCGAGCAGTACTTC. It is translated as CASRGIGGREEVEQYF.